This T cell receptor (beta chain) was identified during a study of beta chain features in type 1 diabetes. The trim removed 4 bases at V and 3 bases at J, leaving 6 bases unmatched. Germline V gene data show CDR1 as LGHNA and CDR2 as YNFKEQ. The CDR3 sequence is 15 residues long. Notes on this clone: What it recognizes is unknown.

Expressed TCRB transcripts were sequenced because the isolated RNA had all been reverse transcribed beforehand. Assay: immunoSEQ multiplex PCR; the TCRdb copy retains only in-frame clones and omits some. Of 500,000 to 700,000 clones in the sample, 15% were seen once. Study-level results: In type 1 diabetes patients, VDJ junctions had fewer insertions; deletions at these junctions were more frequent.

The sequence was collected from a man aged 18 to 30 in good health. Sequenced material: naive CD4+ T cells from blood. This chain uses TRBV4-2 with TRBJ2-3; 8 bases fit TRBD2. DNA of the CDR3: TGTGCCAGCAGCCCAGGCGGGGGGCCTACAGATACGCAGTATTTT. As protein: CASSPGGGPTDTQYF.